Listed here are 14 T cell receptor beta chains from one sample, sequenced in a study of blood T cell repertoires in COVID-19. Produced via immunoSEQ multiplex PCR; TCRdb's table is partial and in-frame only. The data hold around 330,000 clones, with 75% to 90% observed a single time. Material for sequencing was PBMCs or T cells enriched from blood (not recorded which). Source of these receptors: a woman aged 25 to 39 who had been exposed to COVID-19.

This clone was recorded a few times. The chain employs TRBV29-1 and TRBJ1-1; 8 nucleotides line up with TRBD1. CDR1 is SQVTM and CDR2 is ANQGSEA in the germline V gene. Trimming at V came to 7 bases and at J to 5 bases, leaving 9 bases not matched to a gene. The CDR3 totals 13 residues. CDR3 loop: CSGAGGINTEAFF. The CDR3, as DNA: TGCAGCGGCGCAGGGGGCATAAATACTGAAGCTTTCTTT.

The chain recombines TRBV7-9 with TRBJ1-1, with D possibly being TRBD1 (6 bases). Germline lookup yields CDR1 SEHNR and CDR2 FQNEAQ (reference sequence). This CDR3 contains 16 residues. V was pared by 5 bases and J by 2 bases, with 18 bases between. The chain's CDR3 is CASSPTNRVPNTEAFF. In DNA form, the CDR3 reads TGTGCCAGCAGCCCAACAAACAGGGTACCTAACACTGAAGCTTTCTTT.

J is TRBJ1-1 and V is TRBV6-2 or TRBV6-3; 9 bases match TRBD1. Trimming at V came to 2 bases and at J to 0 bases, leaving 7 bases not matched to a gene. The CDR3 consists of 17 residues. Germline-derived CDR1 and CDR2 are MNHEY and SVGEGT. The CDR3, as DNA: TGTGCCAGCAGTTACCCAGGACAGGGGAGAATGAACACTGAAGCTTTCTTT. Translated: CASSYPGQGRMNTEAFF.

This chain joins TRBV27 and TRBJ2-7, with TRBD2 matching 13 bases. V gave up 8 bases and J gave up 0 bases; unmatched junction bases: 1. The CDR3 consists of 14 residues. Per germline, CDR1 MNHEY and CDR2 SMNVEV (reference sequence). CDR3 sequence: CASRLAGGSYEQYF. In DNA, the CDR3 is TGTGCCAGCCGACTAGCGGGGGGCTCCTACGAGCAGTACTTC.

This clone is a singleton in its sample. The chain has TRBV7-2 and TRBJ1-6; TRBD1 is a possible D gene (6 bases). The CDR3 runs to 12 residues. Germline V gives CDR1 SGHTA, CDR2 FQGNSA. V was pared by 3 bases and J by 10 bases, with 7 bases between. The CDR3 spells CASSFTGSPLHF. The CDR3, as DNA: TGTGCCAGCAGCTTCACAGGGTCACCCCTCCACTTT.

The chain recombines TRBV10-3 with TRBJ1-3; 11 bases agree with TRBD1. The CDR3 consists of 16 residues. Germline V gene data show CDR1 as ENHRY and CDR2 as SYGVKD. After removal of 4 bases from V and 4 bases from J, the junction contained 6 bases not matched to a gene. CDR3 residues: CAISGGQGAGGNTIYF. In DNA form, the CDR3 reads TGTGCCATCAGTGGTGGACAGGGGGCCGGCGGAAACACCATATATTTT.

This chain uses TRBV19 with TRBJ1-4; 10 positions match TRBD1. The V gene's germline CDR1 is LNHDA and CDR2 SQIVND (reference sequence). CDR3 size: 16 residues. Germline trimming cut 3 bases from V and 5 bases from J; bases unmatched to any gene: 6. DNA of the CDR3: TGTGCCAGTAGTATTCCGCCGGGACAGGGGAATGAAAAACTGTTTTTT. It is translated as CASSIPPGQGNEKLFF.

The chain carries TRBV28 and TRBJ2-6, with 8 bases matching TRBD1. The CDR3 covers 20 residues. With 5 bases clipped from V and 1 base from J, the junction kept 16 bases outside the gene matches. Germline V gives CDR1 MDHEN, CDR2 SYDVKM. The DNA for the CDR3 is TGTGCCAGCAGTAATGTCCGAGGACAGGGTTTCGTTTCTGGGGCCAACGTCCTGACTTTC. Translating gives CASSNVRGQGFVSGANVLTF. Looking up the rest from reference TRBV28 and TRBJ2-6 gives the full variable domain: DVKVTQSSRYLVKRTGEKVFLECVQDMDHENMFWYRQDPGLGLRLIYFSYDVKMKEKGDIPEGYSVSREKKERFSLILESASTNQTSMYLCASSNVRGQGFVSGANVLTFGAGSRLTVL.

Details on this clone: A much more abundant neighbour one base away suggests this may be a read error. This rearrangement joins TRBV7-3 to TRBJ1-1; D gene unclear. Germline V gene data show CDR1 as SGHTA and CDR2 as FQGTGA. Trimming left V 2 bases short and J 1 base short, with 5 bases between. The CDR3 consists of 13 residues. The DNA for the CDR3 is TGTGCCAGCAGCTTACTAGGGAACACTGAAGCTTTCTTT. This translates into CASSLLGNTEAFF.

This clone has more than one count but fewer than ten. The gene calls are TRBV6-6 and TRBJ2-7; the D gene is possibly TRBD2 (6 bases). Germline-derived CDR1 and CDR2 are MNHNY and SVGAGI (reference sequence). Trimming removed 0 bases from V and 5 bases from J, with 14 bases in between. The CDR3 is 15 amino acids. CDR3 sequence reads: CASSYSMVGRNEQYF. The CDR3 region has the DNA TGTGCCAGCAGTTACTCGATGGTAGGGAGGAACGAGCAGTACTTC.

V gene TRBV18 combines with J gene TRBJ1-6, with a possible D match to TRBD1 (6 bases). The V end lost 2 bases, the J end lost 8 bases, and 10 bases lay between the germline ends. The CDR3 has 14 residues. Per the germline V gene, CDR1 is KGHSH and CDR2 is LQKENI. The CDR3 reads CASSPTGSDSPLHF. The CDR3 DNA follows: TGTGCCAGCTCACCAACAGGGAGTGATTCACCCCTCCACTTT. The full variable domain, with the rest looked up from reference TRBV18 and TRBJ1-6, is NAGVMQNPRHLVRRRGQEARLRCSPMKGHSHVYWYRQLPEEGLKFMVYLQKENIIDESGMPKERFSAEFPKEGPSILRIQQVVRGDSAAYFCASSPTGSDSPLHFGNGTRLTVT.

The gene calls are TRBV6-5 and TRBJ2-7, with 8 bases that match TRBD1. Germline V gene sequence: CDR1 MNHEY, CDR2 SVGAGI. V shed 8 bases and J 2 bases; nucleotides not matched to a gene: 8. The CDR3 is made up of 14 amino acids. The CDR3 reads CASLKPGQAYEQYF. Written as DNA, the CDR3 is TGTGCCAGCCTCAAACCGGGACAGGCCTACGAGCAGTACTTC.

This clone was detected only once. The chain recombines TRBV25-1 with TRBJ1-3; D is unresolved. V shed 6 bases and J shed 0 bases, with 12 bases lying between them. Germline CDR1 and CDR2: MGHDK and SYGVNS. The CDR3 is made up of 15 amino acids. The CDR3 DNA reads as TGTGCCAGCAGCCGATCCGGGAGCTCTGGAAACACCATATATTTT. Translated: CASSRSGSSGNTIYF.

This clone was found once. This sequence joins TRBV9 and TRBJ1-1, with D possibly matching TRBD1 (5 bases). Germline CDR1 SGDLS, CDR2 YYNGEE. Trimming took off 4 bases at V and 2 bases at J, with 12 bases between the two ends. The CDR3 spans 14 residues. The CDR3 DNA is TGTGCCAGCAGCCAGAGACAGAGTAACACTGAAGCTTTCTTT. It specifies CASSQRQSNTEAFF.